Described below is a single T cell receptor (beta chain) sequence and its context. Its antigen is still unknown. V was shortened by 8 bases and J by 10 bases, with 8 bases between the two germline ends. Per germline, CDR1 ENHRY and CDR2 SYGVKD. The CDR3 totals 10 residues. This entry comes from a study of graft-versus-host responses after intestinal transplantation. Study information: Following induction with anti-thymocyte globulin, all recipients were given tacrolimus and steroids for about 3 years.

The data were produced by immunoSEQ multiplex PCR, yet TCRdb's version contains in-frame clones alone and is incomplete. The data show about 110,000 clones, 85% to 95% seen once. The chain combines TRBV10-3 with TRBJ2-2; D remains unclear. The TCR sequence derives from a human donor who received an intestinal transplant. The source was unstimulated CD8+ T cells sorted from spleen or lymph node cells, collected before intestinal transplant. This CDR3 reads CAIGQMELFF. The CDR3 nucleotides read TGTGCCATCGGCCAAATGGAGCTGTTTTTT.